Listed below are T cell receptor beta chains from one sample, sequenced in a study of blood T cell repertoires in COVID-19. Measured with immunoSEQ multiplex PCR; TCRdb has only the in-frame clones, and not every one. Counted here are around 180,000 clones, 76% occurring once; the ten biggest clones make up less than 20%. Material: PBMCs or T cells enriched from blood (not recorded which). The receptor set was obtained from a woman between 45 and 65 years old with acute COVID-19. Both conserved end residues are part of each CDR3. Each record gives: D gene, J gene, V gene, clone size, CDR3 DNA, CDR3 protein. D genes are given only for firm matches. For some rows the clone size is stated as once, few or many, or as a class when expanded; others skip it.

D: .
J: TRBJ2-3
V: TRBV6-2/TRBV6-3
size: .
DNA: TGTGCCAGCAGTTACGTCCTGGCCACAGATACGCAGTATTTT
CDR3: CASSYVLATDTQYF

D: TRBD1
J: TRBJ2-6
V: TRBV28
size: .
DNA: TGTGCCAGCAGTATACAGGGGGTATCACGTGGGGCCAACGTCCTGACTTTC
CDR3: CASSIQGVSRGANVLTF

D: .
J: TRBJ1-4
V: TRBV6-5
size: .
DNA: TGTGCCAGCAGTTACCTTGCAGGGTTGGGTAATGAAAAACTGTTTTTT
CDR3: CASSYLAGLGNEKLFF

D: TRBD1
J: TRBJ1-1
V: TRBV28
size: .
DNA: TGTGCCAGCAGCGCCTGGTCGGGACAGGCTTCGAACACTGAAGCTTTCTTT
CDR3: CASSAWSGQASNTEAFF

D: .
J: TRBJ1-2
V: TRBV7-6
size: .
DNA: TGTGCCAGCAGCTTAGGGGTAGGACGGGGGAACTATGGCTACACCTTC
CDR3: CASSLGVGRGNYGYTF

D: TRBD1
J: TRBJ1-6
V: TRBV30
size: .
DNA: TGTGCCTGGGAAAGGGGACAGGGTTATAATTCACCCCTCCACTTT
CDR3: CAWERGQGYNSPLHF

D: TRBD1
J: TRBJ2-2
V: TRBV18
size: .
DNA: TGTGCCAGCTCACCACCAGGAACAGGGGCAACCGGGGAGCTGTTTTTT
CDR3: CASSPPGTGATGELFF

D: TRBD1
J: TRBJ1-1
V: TRBV7-3
size: .
DNA: TGTGCCAGCAGCTCTGGACAGGGCAATGAAGCTTTCTTT
CDR3: CASSSGQGNEAFF

D: TRBD1
J: TRBJ1-2
V: TRBV11-2
size: .
DNA: TGTGCCAGCAGCTCCGCAACCGGGACAGCATCTAACTATGGCTACACCTTC
CDR3: CASSSATGTASNYGYTF

D: .
J: TRBJ2-3
V: TRBV14
size: .
DNA: TGTGCCAGCAGCCAAGATGTTACAGGTTTCCCTAGCACAGATACGCAGTATTTT
CDR3: CASSQDVTGFPSTDTQYF

D: TRBD1
J: TRBJ2-3
V: TRBV28
size: .
DNA: TGTGCCAGCAGTCTGTCGACAGGGGGAGGGTCAGATACGCAGTATTTT
CDR3: CASSLSTGGGSDTQYF

D: TRBD1
J: TRBJ1-2
V: TRBV7-9
size: .
DNA: TGTGCCAGCAGCTTAGTCCGCAAAGGGGGCAACTATGGCTACACCTTC
CDR3: CASSLVRKGGNYGYTF

D: .
J: TRBJ1-5
V: TRBV19
size: .
DNA: TGTGCCAGCCGCAAGACTGACAGGCCATATAGCAATCAGCCCCAGCATTTT
CDR3: CASRKTDRPYSNQPQHF

D: .
J: TRBJ1-3
V: TRBV30
size: .
DNA: TGTGCCTGGAGTCCGACAGGCACCTCTGGAAACACCATATATTTT
CDR3: CAWSPTGTSGNTIYF

D: TRBD1
J: TRBJ1-5
V: TRBV7-3
size: .
DNA: TGTGCCAGCAGCCACAAACACAGGGGCTTGTCCCAGCATTTT
CDR3: CASSHKHRGLSQHF

D: TRBD1
J: TRBJ1-3
V: TRBV7-6
size: .
DNA: TGTGCCAGCAGCTCTGTTCAGGGGGCCGTAAACACCATATATTTT
CDR3: CASSSVQGAVNTIYF

D: TRBD2
J: TRBJ2-3
V: TRBV4-2
size: once
DNA: TGTGCCAGCAGGGGACCGGGACTAGCTGGCACAGATACGCAGTATTTT
CDR3: CASRGPGLAGTDTQYF

D: .
J: TRBJ1-5
V: TRBV18
size: .
DNA: TGTGCCAGCTCACCCCAGGGACTCAATAGCAATCAGCCCCAGCATTTT
CDR3: CASSPQGLNSNQPQHF

D: TRBD1
J: TRBJ1-5
V: TRBV27
size: .
DNA: TGTGCCAGCAGTCGGGACAGGGGCAATCAGCCCCAGCATTTT
CDR3: CASSRDRGNQPQHF

D: .
J: TRBJ1-1
V: TRBV12-3/TRBV12-4
size: .
DNA: TGTGCCAGCAGTTACCGGCTAGACACTGAAGCTTTCTTT
CDR3: CASSYRLDTEAFF

D: .
J: TRBJ1-1
V: TRBV14
size: .
DNA: TGTGCCAGCAGCCTCCCGGGTATGAACACTGAAGCTTTCTTT
CDR3: CASSLPGMNTEAFF

D: .
J: TRBJ2-1
V: TRBV7-7
size: .
DNA: TGTGCTAGCAGCTCGGTTAGTGCGGAGCAGTTCTTC
CDR3: CASSSVSAEQFF

D: TRBD2
J: TRBJ2-2
V: TRBV6-5
size: .
DNA: TGTGCCAGCAGTTACGGCGGGGGGTCCCCCGGGGAGCTGTTTTTT
CDR3: CASSYGGGSPGELFF

D: .
J: TRBJ1-1
V: TRBV12-3/TRBV12-4
size: .
DNA: TGTGCCAGCAGTCTAGACATGTACGGGGAAGCTTTCTTT
CDR3: CASSLDMYGEAFF

D: .
J: TRBJ1-3
V: TRBV19
size: few
DNA: TGTGCCAGTAGCAGCCTTGGGGGGGCTGGAAACACCATATATTTT
CDR3: CASSSLGGAGNTIYF

D: .
J: TRBJ1-4
V: TRBV6-5
size: .
DNA: TGTGCCAGCAGTTACTCGAGGCAGGGTATGGAAAAACTGTTTTTT
CDR3: CASSYSRQGMEKLFF

D: TRBD1
J: TRBJ1-6
V: TRBV6-6
size: .
DNA: TGTGCCAGCAGCCCTGGACAGGGAGGTTCACCCCTCCACTTT
CDR3: CASSPGQGGSPLHF

D: .
J: TRBJ1-4
V: TRBV9
size: few
DNA: TGTGCCAGCAGCGATTTCTTTGAAAAACTGTTTTTT
CDR3: CASSDFFEKLFF

D: TRBD1
J: TRBJ1-5
V: TRBV5-1
size: once
DNA: TGCGCCAGCAGCTTGGAGGCAGGGGGTTTGTATAGCAATCAGCCCCAGCATTTT
CDR3: CASSLEAGGLYSNQPQHF

D: TRBD1
J: TRBJ1-3
V: TRBV19
size: .
DNA: TGTGCCAGTACCCTGGAAAGGGGGCCTGGAAACACCATATATTTT
CDR3: CASTLERGPGNTIYF

D: .
J: TRBJ2-5
V: TRBV18
size: once
DNA: TGTGCCAGCTCTGAGACAGGCTCCCAAGAGACCCAGTACTTC
CDR3: CASSETGSQETQYF

D: TRBD1
J: TRBJ2-5
V: TRBV9
size: .
DNA: TGTGCCAGCAGCACCGAAGACAGGGGGCGGCAAGAGACCCAGTACTTC
CDR3: CASSTEDRGRQETQYF

D: TRBD2
J: TRBJ2-4
V: TRBV28
size: .
DNA: TGTGCCAGCAGTGGTAGCGGGATTACCAAAAACATTCAGTACTTC
CDR3: CASSGSGITKNIQYF

D: .
J: TRBJ1-3
V: TRBV28
size: .
DNA: TGTGCCAGCACCACAGGCTCTGGAAACACCATATATTTT
CDR3: CASTTGSGNTIYF

D: .
J: TRBJ1-2
V: TRBV28
size: .
DNA: TGTGCCAGCAGTCAGTACGGGAGTGGCTACACCTTC
CDR3: CASSQYGSGYTF

D: .
J: TRBJ1-4
V: TRBV6-5
size: .
DNA: TGTGCCAGCAGGGATTACAGGGAGGGGGATGAAAAACTGTTTTTT
CDR3: CASRDYREGDEKLFF

D: .
J: TRBJ1-1
V: TRBV6-5
size: .
DNA: TGTGCCAGCAGGAGCGAACAAGCTTTCTTT
CDR3: CASRSEQAFF

D: TRBD1
J: TRBJ1-2
V: TRBV28
size: .
DNA: TGTGCCAGCAGTTTACCCGAGACAGGGGGCAGAGGCTACACCTTC
CDR3: CASSLPETGGRGYTF

D: .
J: TRBJ2-5
V: TRBV12-3/TRBV12-4
size: .
DNA: TGTGCCAGCCAGCCCCCGGAGGGGGAGACCCAGTACTTC
CDR3: CASQPPEGETQYF

D: TRBD1
J: TRBJ2-5
V: TRBV9
size: .
DNA: TGTGCCAGCAGCCCACCGGGACAGTGGCAAGAGACCCAGTACTTC
CDR3: CASSPPGQWQETQYF

D: TRBD2
J: TRBJ2-3
V: TRBV7-2
size: .
DNA: TGTGCCAGCACCTCTCCGACTAGCGGGAGACAAGATACGCAGTATTTT
CDR3: CASTSPTSGRQDTQYF

D: TRBD1
J: TRBJ1-1
V: TRBV5-1
size: .
DNA: TGCGCCAGCAGCCCCCGGACAGGGATGAACACTGAAGCTTTCTTT
CDR3: CASSPRTGMNTEAFF

D: .
J: TRBJ2-3
V: TRBV5-1
size: .
DNA: TGCGCCAGCAGCTTGGTAAGGCGGAGCACAGATACGCAGTATTTT
CDR3: CASSLVRRSTDTQYF

D: .
J: TRBJ1-2
V: TRBV18
size: .
DNA: TGTGCCAGCTCCCCCCGAGGGGACAACATGGTCGGCTACACCTTC
CDR3: CASSPRGDNMVGYTF

D: .
J: TRBJ2-5
V: TRBV6-1
size: few
DNA: TGTGCCAGCAGTGAAGCGCCGACAAACCAAGAGACCCAGTACTTC
CDR3: CASSEAPTNQETQYF

D: .
J: TRBJ2-1
V: TRBV21-1
size: .
DNA: TGTGCCAGCAAGACGGCGGGGGGGTACAATGAGCAGTTCTTC
CDR3: CASKTAGGYNEQFF

D: TRBD1
J: TRBJ1-4
V: TRBV2
size: .
DNA: TGTGCCAGCAGTGCCCCAACAGGGGGATATAATGAAAAACTGTTTTTT
CDR3: CASSAPTGGYNEKLFF

D: .
J: TRBJ1-1
V: TRBV11-2
size: .
DNA: TGTGCCAGCAGCTTAGCGGGGTACACTGAAGCTTTCTTT
CDR3: CASSLAGYTEAFF